Shown below are 17 T cell receptor beta chains from a single sample sequenced in a study of graft-versus-host responses after intestinal transplantation. The data were produced by immunoSEQ multiplex PCR, yet TCRdb's version contains in-frame clones alone and is incomplete. The sample lists roughly 97,000 clones, roughly 90% occurring once. Which antigens these TCRs recognize remains unknown. Specimen: unstimulated CD4+ T cells sorted from spleen or lymph node cells, collected before intestinal transplant. Receptor source: a human donor who received an intestinal transplant.

The chain recombines TRBV5-4 with TRBJ2-5; unclear D gene. CDR3 size: 14 residues. Germline lookup yields CDR1 SGHNT and CDR2 YYREEE (reference sequence). Trimming stripped 4 bases from V and 5 bases from J, with 15 bases between. CDR3 bases: TGTGCCAGCAGCCCTGATGGTCGTGGGGAGACCCAGTACTTC. Amino acid sequence: CASSPDGRGETQYF.

This chain links TRBV7-3 with TRBJ2-3, with D possibly matching TRBD2 (7 bases). The germline V gene has CDR1 SGHTA and CDR2 FQGTGA. Trimming took 2 bases from V and 3 from J, leaving 12 bases between them. This CDR3 comprises 15 residues. The CDR3, as DNA: TGTGCCAGCAGCTTACGGGGGGCCGGAACAGATACGCAGTATTTT. Encoded protein: CASSLRGAGTDTQYF.

The genes are TRBV6-5 and TRBJ1-6, with TRBD1 identical over 9 bases. V gave up 4 bases and J gave up 8 bases; unmatched junction bases: 3. The V gene's germline CDR1 is MNHEY and CDR2 SVGAGI. The CDR3 extends over 14 amino acids. The CDR3 DNA reads TGTGCCAGCAGTTGGGACAGGGCGGATTCACCCCTCCACTTT. Protein: CASSWDRADSPLHF.

This chain links TRBV5-4 with TRBJ2-7; TRBD1 matches 11 bases. The CDR3 has 14 amino acids. Germline V gene data show CDR1 as SGHNT and CDR2 as YYREEE (reference sequence). With V trimmed by 4 bases and J by 4 bases, 4 bases remained unmatched. The CDR3 is CASSPRDRGYEQYF. For the CDR3, the DNA is TGTGCCAGCAGCCCGCGGGACAGGGGGTACGAGCAGTACTTC.

This chain links TRBV2 with TRBJ2-4; 10 bases agree with TRBD2. The V and J ends lost 2 bases and 6 bases, in that order; junction bases with no gene match: 7. Per germline, CDR1 SNHLY and CDR2 FYNNEI. CDR3 length: 16 amino acids. As DNA, the CDR3 is TGTGCCAGCAGTGAATCAGCAGGACTAGCGGTAAACATTCAGTACTTC. Residues: CASSESAGLAVNIQYF.

This rearrangement joins TRBV5-1 to TRBJ2-7, with TRBD2 matching 15 bases. CDR3 length: 20 amino acids. The germline CDR1 and CDR2 sequences are SGHRS and YFSETQ. J was trimmed by 2 bases and V by 3 bases; bases with no gene match: 15. The CDR3 here is CASSWTSGRAGLRVPYEQYF. The CDR3 DNA sequence: TGCGCCAGCAGCTGGACTAGCGGGAGGGCCGGCCTAAGAGTCCCCTACGAGCAGTACTTC.

This clone was seen only once. The J gene is TRBJ2-4, the V gene TRBV5-6, with D perhaps given as TRBD1 or TRBD2 (5 bases each). Germline loops: CDR1 SGHDT, CDR2 YYEEEE. The V gene lost 2 bases and the J gene lost 0 bases, with 9 bases spanning the gap. The CDR3 runs 15 residues. This CDR3 reads CASSFGTIAKNIQYF. CDR3 bases: TGTGCCAGCAGCTTCGGGACGATAGCCAAAAACATTCAGTACTTC.

The rearrangement uses TRBV2 and TRBJ2-1; TRBD1 is a possible D gene (6 bases). The CDR3 spans 11 residues. Trimming took off 2 bases at V and 10 bases at J, with 6 bases between the two ends. In germline, CDR1 is SNHLY, CDR2 FYNNEI. CDR3 residues: CASSERGEQFF. CDR3 in DNA: TGTGCCAGCAGTGAAAGGGGGGAGCAGTTCTTC.

The gene calls are TRBV6-6 and TRBJ2-3; unclear D gene. The V end was cut by 2 bases, the J end by 1 base, with 7 bases between. Germline CDR1 and CDR2: MNHNY and SVGAGI (reference sequence). CDR3 length: 14 amino acids. The CDR3 protein is CASSYALRTDTQYF. The CDR3 DNA reads as TGTGCCAGCAGTTACGCGCTTCGCACAGATACGCAGTATTTT.

This chain connects TRBV5-7 to TRBJ1-2; D not certain. TRBV5-7 is known as an ORF, though its function is uncertain. The CDR3 spans 11 residues. Trimming took off 3 bases at V and 7 bases at J, with 7 bases between the two ends. The CDR3 protein is CASSCPCGYTF. The CDR3 coding sequence is TGTGCCAGCAGCTGCCCATGTGGCTACACCTTC.

For the CDR3, the DNA is TGTGCCAGCAGCGCCGATTATACTTACGAGCAGTACTTC. Residues: CASSADYTYEQYF. V is TRBV9 and J is TRBJ2-7; D uncertain. The CDR3 sequence is 13 residues long. The ends were cut back, 3 bases at V and 4 bases at J, with 11 bases in the middle. CDR1 and CDR2 (germline): SGDLS, YYNGEE.

V usage is TRBV5-4 and J usage is TRBJ2-1; 12 positions match TRBD2. V shed 4 bases, J shed 7 bases, and the junction held 6 bases outside the gene matches. Germline CDR1 and CDR2: SGHNT and YYREEE (reference sequence). The CDR3 is 15 amino acids. CDR3 coding DNA: TGTGCCAGCAGCCCGACTAGCGGGAGAGGGAATGAGCAGTTCTTC. It encodes CASSPTSGRGNEQFF.

The gene calls are TRBV6-1 and TRBJ2-3; a weak D match, TRBD2 (5 bases). Germline loops: CDR1 MNHNS, CDR2 SASEGT. V dropped 6 bases and J dropped 4 bases, with 11 bases sitting between them. This CDR3 contains 13 residues. The CDR3 is CASRPLEADTQYF. The CDR3 nucleotides read TGTGCCAGCAGACCGTTGGAGGCAGATACGCAGTATTTT.

CDR3 nucleotide sequence: TGTGCCAGCACACCCCCGGCATCCTACGAGCAGTACTTC. As protein: CASTPPASYEQYF. The chain joins TRBV28 to TRBJ2-7; D unclear. Looked up from germline, CDR1 is MDHEN and CDR2 is SYDVKM. V dropped 7 bases and J dropped 1 base, with 11 bases sitting between them. This CDR3 spans 13 amino acids.

The V call is TRBV6-6, the J call TRBJ2-3; D ambiguous. The V gene's germline CDR1 is MNHNY and CDR2 SVGAGI (reference sequence). Trimming left V 5 bases short and J 2 bases short, with 5 bases between. The CDR3 has 12 residues. CDR3: CASSQDTDTQYF. Here the CDR3 DNA reads TGTGCCAGCAGTCAAGACACAGATACGCAGTATTTT.

The chain links TRBV7-3 to TRBJ2-1; D is possibly TRBD1 (6 bases). This CDR3 has 15 amino acids. Per the germline V gene, CDR1 is SGHTA and CDR2 is FQGTGA. The V gene lost 5 bases and the J gene lost 2 bases, with 13 bases spanning the gap. This CDR3 is CASSLNRVAYNEQFF. The CDR3 nucleotides are TGTGCCAGCAGCCTAAACAGGGTGGCCTACAATGAGCAGTTCTTC.

V and J are TRBV6-1 and TRBJ2-5, with TRBD2 matching over 9 bases. Germline loops: CDR1 MNHNS, CDR2 SASEGT. The CDR3 is 15 amino acids. Trimming cost V 10 bases and J 4 bases; bases outside gene matches: 13. CDR3 coding DNA: TGTGCCACCTCCTGGATAGCGGGAGAGTCAGAGACCCAGTACTTC. Its translation is CATSWIAGESETQYF.